A selection of T cell receptor beta chains follows, all from one sample in a study of glioma-infiltrating T cells. A single record per CDR3 protein comes from TCRdb applying MiXCR to the multiplex PCR reads. This repertoire shows about 400,000 distinct CDR3 sequences, roughly 41% found once; its top ten account for approximately 12%. The sequencing input was glioma tissue, nonneoplastic brain tissue, or PBMCs (not recorded which). The receptors were sampled from a human donor with low-grade glioma or glioblastoma, undergoing nonglioma brain surgery, or in good health (not recorded which). The CDR3 runs from the conserved cysteine through the conserved F or W. Each record gives: D gene, clone size, J gene, V gene, CDR3 protein, CDR3 DNA. The D gene is left open where the match is weak. Clone size is not always given. Where it is, it says once, few, many or a class for expanded clones.

d_call: -; clone_size: few; j_call: TRBJ2-7; v_call: TRBV20-1; cdr3_aa: CSAPRSHGTVYEQYF; cdr3_nt: TGCAGTGCGCCACGTTCCCACGGAACAGTTTACGAGCAGTACTTC
d_call: TRBD1; clone_size: -; j_call: TRBJ2-5; v_call: TRBV28; cdr3_aa: CASSLGPGTDQETQYF; cdr3_nt: TGTGCCAGCAGTTTAGGCCCCGGGACAGACCAAGAGACCCAGTACTTC
d_call: -; clone_size: few; j_call: TRBJ1-3; v_call: TRBV14; cdr3_aa: CASSPGNTIYF; cdr3_nt: TGTGCCAGCAGCCCCGGAAACACCATATATTTT
d_call: -; clone_size: many; j_call: TRBJ2-7; v_call: TRBV27; cdr3_aa: CASSLIGPAGESSYEQYF; cdr3_nt: TGTGCCAGCAGTTTAATCGGGCCAGCAGGGGAATCCTCCTACGAGCAGTACTTC
d_call: -; clone_size: few; j_call: TRBJ1-2; v_call: TRBV6-5; cdr3_aa: CASTIGQTMINGYTF; cdr3_nt: TGTGCCAGCACAATCGGACAGACGATGATTAATGGCTACACCTTC
d_call: TRBD2; clone_size: -; j_call: TRBJ2-7; v_call: TRBV27; cdr3_aa: CASSFQAGGLYEQYF; cdr3_nt: TGTGCCAGCAGTTTTCAAGCGGGAGGGCTCTACGAGCAGTACTTC
d_call: TRBD2; clone_size: -; j_call: TRBJ2-7; v_call: TRBV7-3; cdr3_aa: CASSYTSGRASYEQYF; cdr3_nt: TGTGCCAGCAGCTATACTAGCGGGAGGGCCTCCTACGAGCAGTACTTC
d_call: TRBD2; clone_size: -; j_call: TRBJ2-3; v_call: TRBV11-2; cdr3_aa: CASSVEGAGAVMDTQYF; cdr3_nt: TGTGCCAGCAGCGTCGAAGGAGCGGGAGCTGTTATGGATACGCAGTATTTT
d_call: -; clone_size: once; j_call: TRBJ1-5; v_call: TRBV19; cdr3_aa: CASSPRDGAKNQPQHF; cdr3_nt: TGTGCCAGTAGTCCCCGGGACGGCGCAAAAAATCAGCCCCAGCATTTT
d_call: -; clone_size: many; j_call: TRBJ1-5; v_call: TRBV20-1; cdr3_aa: CSARRGRRDQPQHF; cdr3_nt: TGCAGTGCGCGACGGGGTCGAAGAGATCAGCCCCAGCATTTT
d_call: -; clone_size: -; j_call: TRBJ2-2; v_call: TRBV12-3/TRBV12-4; cdr3_aa: CASSRKADTGELFF; cdr3_nt: TGTGCCAGCAGTAGAAAGGCGGACACCGGGGAGCTGTTTTTT
d_call: TRBD1; clone_size: few; j_call: TRBJ1-5; v_call: TRBV28; cdr3_aa: CASSDRTGDHQPQHF; cdr3_nt: TGTGCCAGCAGTGACCGGACAGGGGACCATCAGCCCCAGCATTTT
d_call: TRBD2; clone_size: -; j_call: TRBJ2-1; v_call: TRBV10-3; cdr3_aa: CATRAGTSSYNEQFF; cdr3_nt: TGTGCCACCAGAGCCGGGACTAGTTCCTACAATGAGCAGTTCTTC
d_call: -; clone_size: -; j_call: TRBJ1-3; v_call: TRBV6-2/TRBV6-3; cdr3_aa: CASSPSPQPGNTTYF; cdr3_nt: TGTGCCAGCAGTCCCTCCCCGCAGCCTGGAAACACCACGTATTTT
d_call: TRBD2; clone_size: -; j_call: TRBJ2-3; v_call: TRBV7-2; cdr3_aa: CASRLSSSGTSTDTQYF; cdr3_nt: TGTGCCAGCAGATTATCGTCTAGCGGGACCAGCACAGATACGCAGTATTTT
d_call: TRBD2; clone_size: -; j_call: TRBJ2-7; v_call: TRBV7-9; cdr3_aa: CASTREGISYEQYF; cdr3_nt: TGTGCCAGCACGCGGGAGGGGATTTCCTACGAGCAGTACTTC
d_call: -; clone_size: -; j_call: TRBJ2-3; v_call: TRBV7-8; cdr3_aa: CASSPIGHFPDTQYF; cdr3_nt: TGTGCCAGCAGCCCCATTGGACACTTCCCAGATACGCAGTATTTT
d_call: TRBD1; clone_size: -; j_call: TRBJ2-1; v_call: TRBV19; cdr3_aa: CASSTAGQGYNEQFF; cdr3_nt: TGTGCCAGTAGTACCGCGGGACAGGGCTACAATGAGCAGTTCTTC
d_call: -; clone_size: -; j_call: TRBJ2-5; v_call: TRBV2; cdr3_aa: CASCRVGRQETQYF; cdr3_nt: TGTGCCAGTTGTAGAGTCGGCAGGCAAGAGACCCAGTACTTC
d_call: -; clone_size: many; j_call: TRBJ2-3; v_call: TRBV6-2/TRBV6-3; cdr3_aa: CASSDWDSTDTQYF; cdr3_nt: TGTGCCAGCAGTGACTGGGACAGCACAGATACGCAGTATTTT
d_call: TRBD1; clone_size: -; j_call: TRBJ2-3; v_call: TRBV7-2; cdr3_aa: CASSTGTGYTDTQYF; cdr3_nt: TGTGCCAGCAGCACCGGGACAGGATACACAGATACGCAGTATTTT
d_call: TRBD1; clone_size: -; j_call: TRBJ1-5; v_call: TRBV15; cdr3_aa: CATSRDHWTGEQPQHF; cdr3_nt: TGTGCCACCAGCAGAGATCATTGGACAGGGGAACAGCCCCAGCATTTT
d_call: -; clone_size: few; j_call: TRBJ1-5; v_call: TRBV28; cdr3_aa: CASSSLGGRRGNQPQHF; cdr3_nt: TGTGCCAGCAGTTCGCTTGGGGGGCGGAGGGGCAATCAGCCCCAGCATTTT
d_call: TRBD2; clone_size: -; j_call: TRBJ2-7; v_call: TRBV7-2; cdr3_aa: CASSLGSGSGYEQYF; cdr3_nt: TGTGCCAGCAGCTTAGGAAGCGGGAGTGGCTACGAGCAGTACTTC
d_call: -; clone_size: -; j_call: TRBJ2-2; v_call: TRBV25-1; cdr3_aa: CASSVDPGAGELFF; cdr3_nt: TGTGCCAGCAGCGTAGATCCCGGGGCCGGGGAGCTGTTTTTT
d_call: -; clone_size: few; j_call: TRBJ1-2; v_call: TRBV4-2; cdr3_aa: CASSPPGYGYTF; cdr3_nt: TGTGCCAGCAGCCCGCCAGGGTATGGCTACACCTTC
d_call: -; clone_size: -; j_call: TRBJ2-1; v_call: TRBV2; cdr3_aa: CASREGSGYNEQFF; cdr3_nt: TGTGCCAGCAGGGAGGGGAGCGGATACAATGAGCAGTTCTTC
d_call: TRBD2; clone_size: many; j_call: TRBJ2-7; v_call: TRBV6-1; cdr3_aa: CASSSPPGTSGRYEQYF; cdr3_nt: TGTGCCAGCAGTTCCCCCCCCGGGACTAGCGGGAGATACGAGCAGTACTTC
d_call: -; clone_size: -; j_call: TRBJ2-7; v_call: TRBV20-1; cdr3_aa: CSALDRAGSRAYEQYF; cdr3_nt: TGCAGTGCGCTTGACCGGGCAGGGAGTCGTGCCTACGAGCAGTACTTC
d_call: -; clone_size: few; j_call: TRBJ2-3; v_call: TRBV6-6; cdr3_aa: CASSYWGSVVPSTDTQYF; cdr3_nt: TGTGCCAGCAGTTACTGGGGTTCAGTGGTTCCTAGCACAGATACGCAGTATTTT
d_call: -; clone_size: few; j_call: TRBJ1-4; v_call: TRBV7-9; cdr3_aa: CASSLAATNEKLFF; cdr3_nt: TGTGCCAGCAGCCTAGCAGCAACTAATGAAAAACTGTTTTTT
d_call: -; clone_size: -; j_call: TRBJ1-4; v_call: TRBV18; cdr3_aa: CASSPVTGVNEKLFF; cdr3_nt: TGTGCCAGCTCACCGGTTACAGGCGTAAATGAAAAACTGTTTTTT
d_call: -; clone_size: -; j_call: TRBJ1-4; v_call: TRBV5-1; cdr3_aa: CASSLVGYEEKLFF; cdr3_nt: TGCGCCAGCAGCTTGGTGGGTTACGAGGAAAAGCTGTTTTTT
d_call: TRBD1; clone_size: -; j_call: TRBJ1-5; v_call: TRBV5-4; cdr3_aa: CASSLDRGHNGQPQHF; cdr3_nt: TGTGCCAGCAGCTTGGACAGGGGCCACAATGGTCAGCCCCAGCATTTT
d_call: -; clone_size: few; j_call: TRBJ1-1; v_call: TRBV12-3/TRBV12-4; cdr3_aa: CASELWSTEAFF; cdr3_nt: TGTGCCAGCGAGCTTTGGTCCACTGAAGCTTTCTTT
d_call: -; clone_size: -; j_call: TRBJ1-4; v_call: TRBV27; cdr3_aa: CASSPLSRNEKLFF; cdr3_nt: TGTGCCAGCAGTCCCCTATCCCGTAATGAAAAACTGTTTTTT
d_call: -; clone_size: many; j_call: TRBJ1-5; v_call: TRBV7-2; cdr3_aa: CASSFDLGGDSNQPQHF; cdr3_nt: TGTGCCAGCAGCTTCGACCTGGGGGGAGATAGCAATCAGCCCCAGCATTTT